The 5 T cell receptor beta chains presented below share a single source sample, sequenced in a study of cytomegalovirus exposure and HLA in healthy donors. PCR was performed using 60 Vbeta and 13 Jbeta primers. Here immunoSEQ multiplex PCR was the method, and the copy in TCRdb shows in-frame clones only, minus some. The sample data list 150,000 to 200,000 clones. Sample: PBMCs. The receptors derive from a boy aged 10-17 years in good health and CMV-seronegative.

The chain carries TRBV5-8 and TRBJ2-1; D gene uncertain. The germline V gene has CDR1 SGHTS and CDR2 YDEGEE. The CDR3 extends over 11 amino acids. V dropped 2 bases and J dropped 8 bases, with 5 bases sitting between them. For the CDR3, the DNA is TGTGCCAGCAGCTTTGGCTATGAGCAGTTCTTC. Protein product: CASSFGYEQFF.

Notes on this clone: Other DNA sequences within the sample encode an identical CDR3. V is TRBV6-1 and J is TRBJ1-1; the D gene is possibly TRBD1 (5 bases). CDR1 and CDR2 (germline): MNHNS, SASEGT. V lost 1 base, J lost 5 bases, and 8 bases lay in between. This CDR3 spans 13 amino acids. This CDR3 reads CASSEVGGTEAFF. The CDR3, as DNA: TGTGCCAGCAGTGAAGTGGGGGGGACTGAAGCTTTCTTT.

This chain connects TRBV25-1 to TRBJ1-2; 7 bases fit TRBD1. J lost 8 bases, V lost 4 bases, and 4 bases had no gene match. From germline, CDR1 is MGHDK and CDR2 SYGVNS. The CDR3 covers 12 residues. CDR3 protein: CASSGLGGGYTF. The CDR3 DNA reads as TGTGCCAGCAGTGGCCTAGGGGGCGGCTACACCTTC.

The V gene is TRBV30, the J gene TRBJ1-2, with TRBD1 as a possible D gene (6 bases). Trimming removed 2 bases from V and 5 bases from J, with 12 bases in between. The V gene's germline CDR1 is GTSNPN and CDR2 SVGIG (reference sequence). CDR3 size: 13 residues. For the CDR3, the DNA is TGTGCCTGGAGTCCGGCCGGGACATATGGCTACACCTTC. It yields the protein CAWSPAGTYGYTF.

V gene TRBV12-1 combines with J gene TRBJ1-3; TRBD1, the D gene given by the table, was not confirmed from the DNA. TRBV12-1 corresponds to a pseudogene. This CDR3 is 17 amino acids long. CDR3 loop: CASSSRTGEILGNTIYF. CDR3 DNA: TGTGCCAGCAGCTCCCGGACAGGGGAAATTCTGGGAAACACCATATATTTT.